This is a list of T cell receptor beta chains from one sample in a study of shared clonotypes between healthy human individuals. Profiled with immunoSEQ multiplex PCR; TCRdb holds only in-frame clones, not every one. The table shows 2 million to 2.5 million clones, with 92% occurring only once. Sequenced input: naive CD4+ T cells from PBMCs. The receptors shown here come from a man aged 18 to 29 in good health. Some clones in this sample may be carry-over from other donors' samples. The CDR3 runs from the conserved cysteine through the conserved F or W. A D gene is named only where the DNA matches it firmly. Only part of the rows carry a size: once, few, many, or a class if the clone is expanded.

cdr3_aa: CASSFQYPAGVEQFF; cdr3_nt: TGTGCCAGCAGCTTCCAATACCCAGCGGGAGTTGAGCAGTTCTTC; d_call: TRBD2; v_call: TRBV11-2; clone_size: once; j_call: TRBJ2-1
cdr3_aa: CASSMGNLGTEAFF; cdr3_nt: TGTGCCAGTAGTATGGGCAACTTGGGCACTGAAGCTTTCTTT; d_call: -; v_call: TRBV19; clone_size: few; j_call: TRBJ1-1
cdr3_aa: CASSEAPGPRTEAFF; cdr3_nt: TGTGCCAGCAGTGAAGCTCCAGGCCCCAGGACTGAAGCTTTCTTT; d_call: -; v_call: TRBV6-1; clone_size: -; j_call: TRBJ1-1
cdr3_aa: CASGLGAGDTQYF; cdr3_nt: TGTGCTAGTGGTTTGGGAGCGGGAGATACGCAGTATTTT; d_call: -; v_call: TRBV12-5; clone_size: -; j_call: TRBJ2-3
cdr3_aa: CASKIQQYETGRAPLHF; cdr3_nt: TGTGCCAGCAAGATACAGCAGTACGAAACAGGGAGGGCCCCCCTCCACTTT; d_call: -; v_call: TRBV4-2; clone_size: -; j_call: TRBJ1-6
cdr3_aa: CASSLTPNTGELFF; cdr3_nt: TGTGCCAGCAGTTTAACTCCGAACACCGGGGAGCTGTTTTTT; d_call: -; v_call: TRBV27; clone_size: -; j_call: TRBJ2-2
cdr3_aa: CASSSRQGWYSEQYF; cdr3_nt: TGTGCCAGCAGTTCTCGACAGGGGTGGTATTCCGAGCAGTACTTC; d_call: TRBD1; v_call: TRBV6-5; clone_size: -; j_call: TRBJ2-7
cdr3_aa: CSVEYGSGETQYF; cdr3_nt: TGCAGCGTGGAATACGGGAGTGGAGAGACCCAGTACTTC; d_call: -; v_call: TRBV29-1; clone_size: -; j_call: TRBJ2-5
cdr3_aa: CASSRWGATEAFF; cdr3_nt: TGTGCCAGTAGTAGGTGGGGGGCCACTGAAGCTTTCTTT; d_call: -; v_call: TRBV19; clone_size: -; j_call: TRBJ1-1
cdr3_aa: CAWRRDGNTEAFF; cdr3_nt: TGTGCCTGGAGAAGGGACGGGAACACTGAAGCTTTCTTT; d_call: -; v_call: TRBV30; clone_size: -; j_call: TRBJ1-1
cdr3_aa: CASSRNLGLQYF; cdr3_nt: TGTGCCAGCAGTCGGAATTTAGGTCTGCAGTACTTC; d_call: -; v_call: TRBV28; clone_size: -; j_call: TRBJ2-7
cdr3_aa: CASSSSREGYGYTF; cdr3_nt: TGTGCCAGCAGTTCTAGCAGGGAGGGCTATGGCTACACCTTC; d_call: -; v_call: TRBV28; clone_size: -; j_call: TRBJ1-2
cdr3_aa: CASGLLAGIYEQYF; cdr3_nt: TGTGCCAGCGGACTTCTAGCGGGAATCTACGAGCAGTACTTC; d_call: TRBD2; v_call: TRBV28; clone_size: -; j_call: TRBJ2-7
cdr3_aa: CASSARPTGLTYNEQFF; cdr3_nt: TGTGCCAGCAGCGCCCGGCCGACGGGACTGACCTACAATGAGCAGTTCTTC; d_call: -; v_call: TRBV7-3; clone_size: -; j_call: TRBJ2-1
cdr3_aa: CASSFTGDGEQYF; cdr3_nt: TGCGCCAGCAGCTTCACAGGGGACGGCGAGCAGTACTTC; d_call: TRBD1; v_call: TRBV5-1; clone_size: -; j_call: TRBJ2-7
cdr3_aa: CASHRDTTYEQYF; cdr3_nt: TGTGCCAGCCACCGGGACACCACCTACGAGCAGTACTTC; d_call: -; v_call: TRBV2; clone_size: -; j_call: TRBJ2-7
cdr3_aa: CASSPDTPRDTGELFF; cdr3_nt: TGTGCCAGCAGCCCAGACACCCCCAGAGACACCGGGGAGCTGTTTTTT; d_call: -; v_call: TRBV7-9; clone_size: once; j_call: TRBJ2-2
cdr3_aa: CASSPQGATEAFF; cdr3_nt: TGTGCCAGCAGCCCCCAGGGCGCGACTGAAGCTTTCTTT; d_call: -; v_call: TRBV7-3; clone_size: once; j_call: TRBJ1-1
cdr3_aa: CASSLEAYGQYF; cdr3_nt: TGTGCCAGCAGCTTAGAAGCGTACGGGCAGTACTTC; d_call: -; v_call: TRBV11-2; clone_size: -; j_call: TRBJ2-7
cdr3_aa: CASSGGLAGVLNTGELFF; cdr3_nt: TGTGCCAGCAGTGGAGGACTAGCGGGAGTACTGAACACCGGGGAGCTGTTTTTT; d_call: TRBD2; v_call: TRBV6-1; clone_size: -; j_call: TRBJ2-2
cdr3_aa: CASSWGQGALNTEAFF; cdr3_nt: TGTGCCAGCTCCTGGGGACAGGGGGCTCTGAACACTGAAGCTTTCTTT; d_call: TRBD1; v_call: TRBV18; clone_size: -; j_call: TRBJ1-1
cdr3_aa: CASSPRQANTGELFF; cdr3_nt: TGTGCCAGCTCACCGAGACAGGCGAACACCGGGGAGCTGTTTTTT; d_call: -; v_call: TRBV18; clone_size: -; j_call: TRBJ2-2
cdr3_aa: CSARPRGGYTF; cdr3_nt: TGCAGTGCTAGACCCAGGGGCGGCTACACCTTC; d_call: -; v_call: TRBV20-1; clone_size: -; j_call: TRBJ1-2
cdr3_aa: CASSLGAGGLNTEAFF; cdr3_nt: TGTGCCAGCAGCTTAGGGGCAGGGGGATTGAACACTGAAGCTTTCTTT; d_call: TRBD1; v_call: TRBV7-3; clone_size: -; j_call: TRBJ1-1